The 14 T cell receptor beta chains below all came from one sample that was sequenced in a study of OX40 agonist ivuxolimab in advanced cancers. Libraries were made using the immunoSEQ multiplex PCR assay. Sourced from immuneACCESS, this table was stored by TCRdb with only in-frame sequences that have V and J called. A share of the clones is absent; for the studies checked, an unresolved V gene accounts for under half, and the remainder has no known explanation. Within this sample are 20,000 to 25,000 clones, with roughly 78% of them counted one time only. The ten top clones hold about 16% of the sample. This sample comprised CD4+ or CD8+ T cells sorted from blood, obtained in a trial of the OX40 agonist ivuxolimab. The receptors shown here come from an adult with an advanced solid tumor such as melanoma, head and neck, liver or kidney cancer.

This clone was seen just once. The chain has TRBV11-2 and TRBJ1-1, with a tentative D call TRBD1 (5 bases). This CDR3 is 13 amino acids long. Germline-derived CDR1 and CDR2 are SGHAT and FQNNGV. V was shortened by 2 bases and J by 7 bases, with 11 bases between the two germline ends. CDR3 protein: CASSLRGFGEAFF. The CDR3 DNA follows: TGTGCCAGCAGCTTACGGGGGTTTGGTGAAGCTTTCTTT.

A single count supports this clone. CDR3 sequence: CASSSSGVSGNTIYF. The CDR3 DNA reads as TGTGCCAGCAGCTCCTCAGGGGTGTCTGGAAACACCATATATTTT. This sequence joins TRBV11-2 and TRBJ1-3, with TRBD1 as a possible D gene (6 bases). The CDR3 extends over 15 amino acids. Deletions cut 4 bases from V and 1 base from J, with 11 bases between. CDR1 is SGHAT and CDR2 is FQNNGV in the germline V gene.

The genes are TRBV21-1 and TRBJ2-4; TRBD1, the D gene given by the table, was not confirmed from the DNA. TRBV21-1 is described as a pseudogene. CDR3 size: 18 residues. The CDR3 spells CASSKGTRGWLAKNIQYF. CDR3 nucleotides: TGTGCCAGCAGCAAAGGTACCAGGGGGTGGTTAGCCAAAAACATTCAGTACTTC.

The CDR3 loop is CASRGGLAGDRHTQYF. The CDR3 DNA reads TGTGCCAGCAGGGGGGGACTAGCGGGAGATCGCCATACGCAGTATTTT. V gene TRBV13 combines with J gene TRBJ2-3; 14 nucleotides agree with TRBD2. The CDR3 contains 16 residues. The V gene end was trimmed by 6 bases and the J gene end by 7 bases; junction bases not matched to a gene: 9. CDR1 PRHDT and CDR2 FYEKMQ come from the germline V gene (reference sequence).

The chain carries TRBV5-4 and TRBJ2-5; perhaps TRBD2 as D (7 bases). Germline V gene data show CDR1 as SGHNT and CDR2 as YYREEE (reference sequence). Trimming took 0 bases from V and 4 from J, leaving 16 bases between them. CDR3 size: 16 residues. The CDR3 is CASSLDRTGRGETQYF. The CDR3 DNA reads TGTGCCAGCAGCTTGGACCGCACAGGGAGGGGAGAGACCCAGTACTTC.

This chain joins TRBV28 and TRBJ2-2; TRBD2 might be the D (7 bases). The CDR3 is made up of 13 amino acids. Germline CDR1 and CDR2: MDHEN and SYDVKM. V lost 7 bases to trimming and J lost 6 bases, with 12 bases between them. CDR3 amino acids: CASIGGGSGELFF. In DNA form, the CDR3 reads TGTGCCAGCATAGGGGGGGGCTCCGGGGAGCTGTTTTTT.

The gene calls are TRBV5-4 and TRBJ2-1, with unresolved D. V lost 1 base to trimming and J lost 7 bases, with 9 bases between them. Germline loops: CDR1 SGHNT, CDR2 YYREEE (reference sequence). This CDR3 spans 13 amino acids. Here the CDR3 DNA reads TGTGCCAGCAGCTTGTGGGGTCGAAATGAGCAGTTCTTC. Translation: CASSLWGRNEQFF.

The table lists this clone with a count of one. Here the CDR3 DNA reads TGTGCCAGTAGTGATGGACAGGGGAATCAAGAGACCCAGTACTTC. Protein: CASSDGQGNQETQYF. The chain uses TRBV19 and TRBJ2-5, with 9 positions matching TRBD1. The CDR3 spans 15 residues. Per the germline V gene, CDR1 is LNHDA and CDR2 is SQIVND (reference sequence). With 5 bases clipped from V and 2 bases from J, the junction kept 6 bases outside the gene matches.

This clone showed up just once. The J gene is TRBJ2-3, the V gene TRBV30; 11 nucleotides match TRBD2. CDR1 is GTSNPN and CDR2 is SVGIG in the germline V gene (reference sequence). The CDR3 loop spans 15 amino acids. The V and J ends lost 0 bases and 4 bases, in that order; junction bases with no gene match: 3. The CDR3 here is CAWSVNSGGADTQYF. The DNA for the CDR3 is TGTGCCTGGAGTGTAAATAGCGGGGGGGCAGATACGCAGTATTTT.

The V gene is TRBV7-2, the J gene TRBJ2-3, with 8 bases aligning to TRBD1. With 5 bases clipped from V and 6 bases from J, the junction kept 7 bases outside the gene matches. CDR1 and CDR2 (germline): SGHTA, FQGNSA. This CDR3 region has 14 residues. In DNA, the CDR3 is TGTGCCAGCAGCGGTCAGGGGGCGGGGGATACGCAGTATTTT. Translating it yields CASSGQGAGDTQYF. The variable domain in full, completed from reference TRBV7-2 and TRBJ2-3, reads GAGVSQSPSNKVTEKGKDVELRCDPISGHTALYWYRQSLGQGLEFLIYFQGNSAPDKSGLPSDRFSAERTGGSVSTLTIQRTQQEDSAVYLCASSGQGAGDTQYFGPGTRLTVL.

The chain carries TRBV5-1 and TRBJ2-5; tentative D call: TRBD2 (5 bases). The V gene lost 0 bases and the J gene lost 5 bases, with 14 bases spanning the gap. CDR3 length: 15 residues. Per germline, CDR1 SGHRS and CDR2 YFSETQ. CDR3 in DNA: TGCGCCAGCAGCTTGGGGACGGGAAATTGGGAGACCCAGTACTTC. It yields the protein CASSLGTGNWETQYF.

The genes are TRBV6-1 and TRBJ2-3; D gene unclear. Trimming removed 8 bases from V and 0 bases from J, with 9 bases in between. Germline loops: CDR1 MNHNS, CDR2 SASEGT. The CDR3 runs 13 residues. CDR3 bases: TGTGCCAGCGGAGTTCCTAGCACAGATACGCAGTATTTT. This gives the protein CASGVPSTDTQYF.

The V gene is TRBV4-1, the J gene TRBJ2-3; D unclear. CDR3 length equals 14 residues. Germline CDR1 MGHRA, CDR2 YSYEKL. Trimming left V 1 base short and J 2 bases short, with 7 bases between. The CDR3 DNA reads as TGCGCCAGCAGCCAAGGTCCTTACACAGATACGCAGTATTTT. This encodes CASSQGPYTDTQYF.

This chain links TRBV18 with TRBJ1-1; no clear D gene. V dropped 0 bases and J dropped 3 bases, with 11 bases sitting between them. CDR3 size: 15 residues. The germline V gene has CDR1 KGHSH and CDR2 LQKENI. The CDR3 DNA follows: TGTGCCAGCTCACCACCGAGGACTGGTGACACTGAAGCTTTCTTT. This translates into CASSPPRTGDTEAFF.